This TCR beta chain was documented in a study of cytomegalovirus exposure and HLA in healthy donors. The PCR contained 60 Vbeta and 13 Jbeta primers. Profiled with immunoSEQ multiplex PCR; TCRdb holds only in-frame clones, not every one. This sample has over 50,000 clones, with about 79% found just once. V was clipped by 6 bases and J by 1 base, with 12 bases between them. Germline lookup yields CDR1 SGHAT and CDR2 FQNNGV. The CDR3 is made up of 14 amino acids. V gene TRBV11-2 combines with J gene TRBJ1-1, with D unclear. This receptor was identified in a man between 40 and 49 years old in good health and CMV-seronegative. Sequenced: PBMCs. The CDR3 DNA is TGTGCCAGCAGAACATCAGCGGAGAACACTGAAGCTTTCTTT. It is translated as CASRTSAENTEAFF.